This record looks at one T cell receptor (beta chain) sequence and its context. Its specificity is unknown. The entry originates in a study of graft-versus-host responses after intestinal transplantation. Assay used: immunoSEQ multiplex PCR; TCRdb lists only in-frame clones, some missing. Among approximately 74,000 clones, around 93% were seen once, and the ten largest hold 0.65% to 0.75%. The V segment lost 0 bases and the J segment 4 bases; nucleotides outside the gene matches: 7. Germline CDR1 is SGHDN and CDR2 is FVKESK. The CDR3 contains 16 residues. Study results and caveats: Among recipient marrow samples, GvH clones were found; some appeared first in ileum or blood.

This chain uses TRBV14 with TRBJ1-2; 8 bases fit TRBD1. The receptor was isolated from a human patient who received an intestinal transplant, so some T cells may come from the graft donor. This specimen was PBMCs, taken 98 days after intestinal transplantation. The CDR3 nucleotides read TGTGCCAGCAGCCAAGACCCCAGGGGGCCCCTCTATGGCTACACCTTC. Its translation is CASSQDPRGPLYGYTF.